The 11 T cell receptor beta chains listed next were all sequenced from one sample in a study of T cell responses to AZD1222 COVID-19 vaccine. Measured with immunoSEQ multiplex PCR; TCRdb has only the in-frame clones, and not every one. The table shows under 200,000 clones, with more than 85% occurring only once. The sample consisted of peripheral blood, taken on day 0 of AZD1222 vaccination. The source of these receptors is an adult in good health.

The chain has TRBV7-8 and TRBJ2-2; 10 bases agree with TRBD2. V gave up 6 bases and J gave up 3 bases; unmatched junction bases: 1. This CDR3 is 14 amino acids long. CDR1 and CDR2 from the germline V gene are SGHVS and FQNEAQ. In DNA form, the CDR3 reads TGTGCCAGCAGTAGCGGGGGGTACACCGGGGAGCTGTTTTTT. Translating it yields CASSSGGYTGELFF. Drawing the rest from reference TRBV7-8 and TRBJ2-2, the complete variable domain is GAGVSQSPRYKVAKRGQDVALRCDPISGHVSLFWYQQALGQGPEFLTYFQNEAQLDKSGLPSDRFFAERPEGSVSTLKIQRTQQEDSAVYLCASSSGGYTGELFFGEGSRLTVL.

The CDR3 coding sequence is TGTGCCAGTAGACGGCGGGAGTCAGGAAACTACGAGCAGTACTTC. It encodes CASRRRESGNYEQYF. The chain is built from TRBV19 and TRBJ2-7, with 7 nucleotides matching TRBD2. V lost 6 bases to trimming and J lost 3 bases; unmatched junction nucleotides: 11. Germline V gene data show CDR1 as LNHDA and CDR2 as SQIVND (reference sequence). The CDR3 is made up of 15 amino acids.

This chain connects TRBV5-6 to TRBJ2-7; D call uncertain. V was clipped by 3 bases and J by 9 bases, with 10 bases between them. The CDR3 has 11 residues. Germline lookup yields CDR1 SGHDT and CDR2 YYEEEE. Here the CDR3 reads CASSSSTGQYF. CDR3 nucleotide sequence: TGTGCCAGCAGCTCTTCGACGGGGCAGTACTTC.

The V gene is TRBV7-9, the J gene TRBJ1-2; the D gene is possibly TRBD1 (5 bases). This CDR3 contains 13 residues. V lost 4 bases, J lost 1 base, and 7 bases lay in between. Germline V gene lookup returns CDR1 SEHNR and CDR2 FQNEAQ (reference sequence). The DNA for the CDR3 is TGTGCCAGCAGCTCAGACAGTAACTATGGCTACACCTTC. Translation gives CASSSDSNYGYTF.

The CDR3 sequence is CASASKMNTEAFF. CDR3 sequence (DNA): TGTGCCAGCGCCTCCAAAATGAACACTGAAGCTTTCTTT. This sequence joins TRBV6-4 and TRBJ1-1; D is ambiguous. The V end was cut by 8 bases, the J end by 0 bases, with 10 bases between. From germline, CDR1 is MRHNA and CDR2 SNTAGT. The CDR3 consists of 13 residues.

V gene TRBV4-1 combines with J gene TRBJ2-7, with a tentative D call TRBD1 (5 bases). Germline CDR1 and CDR2: MGHRA and YSYEKL. V lost 0 bases to trimming and J lost 2 bases, with 11 bases between them. This CDR3 contains 15 residues. The CDR3 reads CASSQDRSTAYEQYF. DNA of the CDR3: TGCGCCAGCAGCCAAGATCGTTCGACAGCCTACGAGCAGTACTTC.

The chain carries TRBV12-3 or TRBV12-4 and TRBJ1-4, with a possible D match to TRBD1 (5 bases). V dropped 6 bases and J dropped 1 base, with 6 bases sitting between them. The CDR3 length is 13 residues. CDR3 loop: CASRQGTNEKLFF. The CDR3 DNA reads as TGTGCCAGCAGGCAGGGAACTAATGAAAAACTGTTTTTT.

The chain combines TRBV30 with TRBJ1-3; possibly TRBD1 for D (6 bases). Germline V gene sequence: CDR1 GTSNPN, CDR2 SVGIG (reference sequence). The CDR3 totals 11 residues. V lost 6 bases, J lost 4 bases, and 7 bases lay in between. For the CDR3, the DNA is TGTGCCTGTGGACAGGGAAACACCATATATTTT. Amino acid sequence: CACGQGNTIYF. Based on the CDR3 plus reference TRBV30 and TRBJ1-3, the full variable domain is SQTIHQWPATLVQPVGSPLSLECTVEGTSNPNLYWYRQAAGRGLQLLFYSVGIGQISSEVPQNLSASRPQDRQFILSSKKLLLSDSGFYLCACGQGNTIYFGEGSWLTVV.

This sequence joins TRBV27 and TRBJ2-1; tentatively, D is TRBD1 (6 bases). The CDR3 is made up of 16 amino acids. Germline CDR1 is MNHEY and CDR2 is SMNVEV (reference sequence). Trimming removed 6 bases at V and 3 bases at J, with 18 bases between. The CDR3, as DNA: TGTGCCAGCAGGGGGGCAGGAGGCGCCTTCTACAATGAGCAGTTCTTC. It yields the protein CASRGAGGAFYNEQFF.

This clone showed up just once. J is TRBJ1-3 and V is TRBV4-2; a weak D match, TRBD1 (5 bases). The germline gives CDR1 LGHNA, CDR2 YNFKEQ. The V end lost 4 bases, the J end lost 2 bases, and 18 bases lay between the germline ends. CDR3 length: 17 amino acids. The CDR3 coding sequence is TGTGCCAGCAGCCCGGGCTCCTCTGGGGGGGCTGGAAACACCATATATTTT. Translating it yields CASSPGSSGGAGNTIYF.

This chain connects TRBV15 to TRBJ1-1, with no clear D. CDR1 and CDR2 (germline): LNHNV, YYDKDF (reference sequence). There are 12 residues in the CDR3. V dropped 3 bases and J dropped 13 bases, with 15 bases sitting between them. CDR3 DNA: TGTGCCACCAGCAGCCGCCGGGGTGGCGGTTTCTTT. Protein product: CATSSRRGGGFF.